Below are 25 T cell receptor beta chains sequenced from a single sample in a study of cytomegalovirus exposure and HLA in healthy donors. The study ran its PCR with 60 Vbeta and 13 Jbeta primers. Repertoires were generated with immunoSEQ multiplex PCR, while TCRdb's copy carries only in-frame clones and drops some. The sample has under 150,000 clones, 65% to 80% seen once. The sequencing sample was made of PBMCs. The receptors derive from a middle-aged woman in good health and CMV-seronegative.

This rearrangement joins TRBV6-1 to TRBJ2-7; possibly TRBD2 for D (5 bases). Looked up from germline, CDR1 is MNHNS and CDR2 is SASEGT. This CDR3 has 14 amino acids. V was shortened by 3 bases and J by 9 bases, with 18 bases between the two germline ends. The CDR3 is CASSDEGPPRAQYF. DNA for the CDR3: TGTGCCAGCAGTGACGAGGGCCCCCCAAGGGCGCAGTACTTC.

The V gene is TRBV28, the J gene TRBJ2-1, with D unresolved. Per the germline V gene, CDR1 is MDHEN and CDR2 is SYDVKM. V lost 6 bases, J lost 4 bases, and 16 bases lay in between. This CDR3 is built from 15 residues. The CDR3 DNA reads TGTGCCAGCAGCCCCCGAGACTTCCTATACAATGAGCAGTTCTTC. Residues: CASSPRDFLYNEQFF.

This sequence joins TRBV18 and TRBJ1-6, with 8 bases identical to TRBD1. J lost 8 bases, V lost 3 bases, and 6 bases had no gene match. CDR3 size: 15 residues. The germline gives CDR1 KGHSH, CDR2 LQKENI. Here the CDR3 DNA reads TGTGCCAGCTCACCTCTACAGGGGGAGGATTCACCCCTCCACTTT. Translating gives CASSPLQGEDSPLHF.

The chain couples TRBV7-9 to TRBJ1-6, with D possibly TRBD1 on 5 matching bases. CDR1 and CDR2 from the germline V gene are SEHNR and FQNEAQ (reference sequence). The CDR3 spans 14 residues. With 5 bases removed from V and 7 bases from J, the gap between germline ends came to 12 bases. CDR3 sequence (DNA): TGTGCCAGCAGCGCGGACACGACGAATTCACCCCTCCACTTT. Encoded protein: CASSADTTNSPLHF.

Of note for this clone: Other DNA sequences in the same sample also yield this CDR3. The chain combines TRBV2 with TRBJ1-2; 9 bases are shared with TRBD1. This CDR3 spans 18 amino acids. Trimming took 0 bases from V and 4 from J; bases not matched to a gene: 12. CDR1 is SNHLY and CDR2 is FYNNEI in the germline V gene. The chain's CDR3 is CASSEAQTGGLGAYGYTF. The CDR3 nucleotides are TGTGCCAGCAGTGAAGCTCAGACAGGGGGGCTCGGGGCCTATGGCTACACCTTC.

The rearrangement links TRBV5-1 to TRBJ2-6; 9 bases fit TRBD1. V trimming: 1 base; J trimming: 2 bases; junction bases outside the gene matches: 1. CDR1 and CDR2 from the germline V gene are SGHRS and YFSETQ. CDR3 size: 16 residues. The CDR3 spells CASSLTGGAGANVLTF. The CDR3, as DNA: TGCGCCAGCAGCTTGACAGGGGGCGCTGGGGCCAACGTCCTGACTTTC.

The CDR3 nucleotides read TGTGCCAGCAGCCCCCTGGCTAGCGGGTGGTTGAATGAGCAGTTCTTC. Translated, it gives CASSPLASGWLNEQFF. The chain carries TRBV4-2 and TRBJ2-1; the match to TRBD2 covers 8 bases. CDR1 and CDR2 (germline): LGHNA, YNFKEQ. CDR3 length equals 16 residues. J was trimmed by 7 bases and V by 4 bases; bases with no gene match: 12.

This chain uses TRBV29-1 with TRBJ2-5, with D maybe TRBD1 (5 bases). The CDR3 sequence is 13 residues long. V lost 6 bases to trimming and J lost 0 bases, with 11 bases between them. Germline values: CDR1 SQVTM, CDR2 ANQGSEA. CDR3 coding DNA: TGCAGCGTGGCGGACATACACCAAGAGACCCAGTACTTC. Amino acid sequence: CSVADIHQETQYF.

This chain links TRBV5-5 with TRBJ1-2, with D maybe TRBD1 (6 bases). The germline CDR1 and CDR2 sequences are SGHKS and YYEKEE (reference sequence). V was cut by 0 bases and J by 5 bases, with 8 bases left in between. This CDR3 contains 13 residues. CDR3 in amino acids: CASSLGTVYGYTF. Written as DNA, the CDR3 is TGTGCCAGCAGCTTGGGGACAGTTTATGGCTACACCTTC.

The gene calls are TRBV7-3 and TRBJ2-1; the D gene is possibly TRBD2 (6 bases). The germline V gene has CDR1 SGHTA and CDR2 FQGTGA. This CDR3 has 15 amino acids. V was trimmed by 2 bases and J by 7 bases, leaving 15 bases between them. This chain's CDR3 is CASSLGRLALNEQFF. In DNA form, the CDR3 reads TGTGCCAGCAGCTTAGGTAGGCTAGCGCTGAATGAGCAGTTCTTC.

The gene calls are TRBV4-2 and TRBJ1-6, with D unresolved. This CDR3 comprises 15 residues. V was shortened by 6 bases and J by 8 bases, with 17 bases between the two germline ends. Per germline, CDR1 LGHNA and CDR2 YNFKEQ. Written as DNA, the CDR3 is TGTGCCAGCAGGCCCCCGGGTCTCAATGATTCACCCCTCCACTTT. Translating it yields CASRPPGLNDSPLHF.

The chain carries TRBV7-3 and TRBJ1-5, with a weak D call TRBD1 (6 bases). CDR1 is SGHTA, CDR2 FQGTGA, per germline. The V and J ends lost 7 bases and 1 base respectively, with 17 bases between them. There are 16 residues in the CDR3. CDR3 protein: CASTTQQGRSNQPQHF. CDR3 bases: TGTGCCAGCACCACACAACAGGGTAGAAGCAATCAGCCCCAGCATTTT.

V gene TRBV5-1 combines with J gene TRBJ2-2, with TRBD1 identical over 8 bases. This CDR3 is built from 14 residues. With 4 bases clipped from V and 7 bases from J, the junction kept 6 bases outside the gene matches. Germline assignment: CDR1 SGHRS and CDR2 YFSETQ. CDR3 protein: CASSPGQEVGELFF. As DNA, the CDR3 is TGCGCCAGCAGCCCGGGACAGGAGGTCGGGGAGCTGTTTTTT. The full variable domain, with the rest looked up from reference TRBV5-1 and TRBJ2-2, is KAGVTQTPRYLIKTRGQQVTLSCSPISGHRSVSWYQQTPGQGLQFLFEYFSETQRNKGNFPGRFSGRQFSNSRSEMNVSTLELGDSALYLCASSPGQEVGELFFGEGSRLTVL.

The chain carries TRBV6-5 and TRBJ2-5, with TRBD1 matching over 7 bases. The CDR3 is made up of 14 amino acids. The trim removed 2 bases at V and 3 bases at J, leaving 3 bases unmatched. Germline CDR1 and CDR2: MNHEY and SVGAGI. The CDR3 DNA reads as TGTGCCAGCAGTTACGGAACAGGGGAAGAGACCCAGTACTTC. This gives the protein CASSYGTGEETQYF.

This clone was seen a handful of times. V usage is TRBV19 and J usage is TRBJ2-7, with a possible D match to TRBD1 (6 bases). This CDR3 spans 14 amino acids. V lost 6 bases, J lost 3 bases, and 15 bases lay in between. Germline loops: CDR1 LNHDA, CDR2 SQIVND (reference sequence). In DNA, the CDR3 is TGTGCCAGTAGACCGACAGGACCCAACTACGAGCAGTACTTC. Translation: CASRPTGPNYEQYF.

This rearrangement joins TRBV19 to TRBJ2-2, with TRBD2 matching over 7 bases. The V gene end was trimmed by 3 bases and the J gene end by 2 bases; junction bases not matched to a gene: 6. Germline V gene sequence: CDR1 LNHDA, CDR2 SQIVND (reference sequence). The CDR3 extends over 16 amino acids. The chain's CDR3 is CASSIWGRANTGELFF. Here the CDR3 DNA reads TGTGCCAGTAGTATTTGGGGGAGGGCTAACACCGGGGAGCTGTTTTTT.

This chain joins TRBV19 and TRBJ1-5; D not resolved. Trimming stripped 3 bases from V and 4 bases from J, with 13 bases between. The CDR3 has 15 residues. Germline-derived CDR1 and CDR2 are LNHDA and SQIVND (reference sequence). CDR3 sequence (DNA): TGTGCCAGTAGTATCCCCGACATGCTTAATCAGCCCCAGCATTTT. Amino acid sequence: CASSIPDMLNQPQHF. Together with reference TRBV19 and TRBJ1-5, the CDR3 gives the full variable domain: DGGITQSPKYLFRKEGQNVTLSCEQNLNHDAMYWYRQDPGQGLRLIYYSQIVNDFQKGDIAEGYSVSREKKESFPLTVTSAQKNPTAFYLCASSIPDMLNQPQHFGDGTRLSIL.

This clone was recorded once. The J gene is TRBJ1-2, the V gene TRBV30; D gene unclear. CDR1 GTSNPN and CDR2 SVGIG come from the germline V gene (reference sequence). Trimming pared 2 bases from V and 7 bases from J, leaving 5 bases between. There are 10 residues in the CDR3. CDR3 bases: TGTGCCTGGAGTCATAGTGGCTACACCTTC. Its translation: CAWSHSGYTF.

This rearrangement joins TRBV6-1 to TRBJ2-7, with D tentatively TRBD2 (5 bases). Germline values: CDR1 MNHNS, CDR2 SASEGT. V lost 4 bases and J lost 1, with 11 bases in between. The CDR3 totals 14 residues. The CDR3 reads CASSALTMSYEQYF. The CDR3 DNA reads as TGTGCCAGCAGTGCCTTGACTATGTCCTACGAGCAGTACTTC.

The rearrangement uses TRBV19 and TRBJ2-6; TRBD2 is a possible D gene (6 bases). The CDR3 covers 16 residues. Germline V gene data show CDR1 as LNHDA and CDR2 as SQIVND (reference sequence). V gave up 7 bases and J gave up 0 bases, with 13 bases separating them. DNA for the CDR3: TGTGCCAGTATTACAGGAGGGAGCTCTGGGGCCAACGTCCTGACTTTC. It codes for CASITGGSSGANVLTF.

This clone has more than one count but fewer than ten. The chain employs TRBV9 and TRBJ1-1, with TRBD1 as a possible D gene (5 bases). This CDR3 has 12 residues. Per the germline V gene, CDR1 is SGDLS and CDR2 is YYNGEE. V dropped 3 bases and J dropped 5 bases, with 8 bases sitting between them. In DNA, the CDR3 is TGTGCCAGCAGCGCCGGGGGGACTGAAGCTTTCTTT. Its protein is CASSAGGTEAFF.

This clone has more than one count but fewer than ten. The sample carries other DNA sequences with the same CDR3. This chain joins TRBV5-1 and TRBJ2-3; D unclear. Trimming left V 1 base short and J 2 bases short, with 2 bases between. The germline V gene has CDR1 SGHRS and CDR2 YFSETQ. The CDR3 runs to 12 residues. CDR3 sequence reads: CASSLYTDTQYF. CDR3 nucleotides: TGCGCCAGCAGCTTGTACACAGATACGCAGTATTTT.

This rearrangement joins TRBV6-6 to TRBJ2-2; 9 bases align to TRBD1. The ends lost 5 bases at V and 2 bases at J; junction bases unmatched: 3. The CDR3 consists of 15 residues. Germline V lookup: CDR1 MNHNY, CDR2 SVGAGI (reference sequence). As DNA, the CDR3 is TGTGCCAGCAGTCCGGGACAGGGAAACACCGGGGAGCTGTTTTTT. It encodes CASSPGQGNTGELFF.

The rearrangement joins TRBV30 to TRBJ1-3; D is unclear. CDR1 and CDR2 from the germline V gene are GTSNPN and SVGIG (reference sequence). The CDR3 spans 15 residues. Between the trimmed V and J ends, which lost 3 bases and 4 bases, there was a span of 16 bases. The CDR3 loop is CAWSPLRSSGNTIYF. The CDR3 nucleotides are TGTGCCTGGAGCCCCCTCCGGAGTTCAGGAAACACCATATATTTT.

The chain recombines TRBV18 with TRBJ2-7, with a possible D match to TRBD2 (5 bases). Germline CDR1 KGHSH, CDR2 LQKENI. Trimming shortened V by 3 bases and J by 4 bases, and 16 bases separated the two germline ends. This CDR3 contains 15 residues. CDR3 bases: TGTGCCAGCTCACCCCTAAAACAACTAGGATACGAGCAGTACTTC. Translation: CASSPLKQLGYEQYF.